The rows below give T cell receptor beta chains drawn from one sample of a study of cytomegalovirus exposure and HLA in healthy donors. Sequencing was performed with immunoSEQ multiplex PCR; in TCRdb, only in-frame clones are kept and a portion is missing. The sample gives 95,000 to 120,000 clones, 65% to 85% of which show up once; about 5.4% is in the top ten. Specimen: PBMCs. Every receptor here comes from a woman in her thirties in good health and CMV-seropositive. The CDR3 runs from the conserved cysteine through the conserved F or W. The order of the fields is J gene, clone size, D gene, V gene, CDR3 length, CDR3 protein, CDR3 DNA. A D gene is named only where the DNA matches it firmly. A row's size may be missing; if present it is once, few, many or a size class.

>TRBJ2-7|-|TRBD1|TRBV30|14
CAWDTDRELYEQYF
TGTGCCTGGGATACGGACAGGGAACTCTACGAGCAGTACTTC
>TRBJ2-1|-|TRBD2|TRBV7-3|15
CASSTGTSGLSEQFF
TGTGCCAGCAGCACCGGTACTAGCGGTCTTAGTGAGCAGTTCTTC
>TRBJ2-7|few|TRBD2|TRBV29-1|16
CSVEDGLASGMGEQYF
TGCAGCGTTGAAGATGGATTGGCTAGCGGAATGGGGGAGCAGTACTTC
>TRBJ1-5|few|-|TRBV6-1|14
CASSSGLGNQPQHF
TGTGCCAGCAGTTCAGGGTTGGGCAATCAGCCCCAGCATTTT
>TRBJ1-5|few|-|TRBV10-3|16
CAISEFGEGFGQPQHF
TGTGCCATCAGTGAATTTGGAGAAGGTTTCGGACAGCCCCAGCATTTT
>TRBJ2-2|few|TRBD1|TRBV6-6|14
CASRRGQEAGELFF
TGTGCCAGCAGGCGGGGACAGGAAGCAGGGGAGCTGTTTTTT
>TRBJ1-5|-|-|TRBV2|13
CASSDEGWQPQHF
TGTGCCAGCAGTGACGAGGGCTGGCAGCCCCAGCATTTT
>TRBJ1-5|-|-|TRBV5-5|15
CASSPLQPGNQPQHF
TGTGCCAGCAGCCCGCTCCAGCCAGGGAATCAGCCCCAGCATTTT
>TRBJ2-5|-|TRBD2|TRBV7-9|14
CASSFGGSKETQYF
TGTGCCAGCAGCTTCGGCGGGAGTAAGGAGACCCAGTACTTC
>TRBJ1-5|-|-|TRBV15|14
CATSRDGPYQPQHF
TGTGCCACCAGCAGAGATGGGCCATATCAGCCCCAGCATTTT
>TRBJ2-2|-|TRBD1|TRBV4-1|17
CASSPGRQGATTGELFF
TGCGCCAGCAGCCCAGGGAGGCAGGGGGCCACCACCGGGGAGCTGTTTTTT
>TRBJ1-1|few|TRBD1|TRBV7-8|17
CASSLGWTGVWGTEAFF
TGTGCCAGCAGCTTAGGCTGGACAGGGGTCTGGGGCACTGAAGCTTTCTTT
>TRBJ2-3|-|-|TRBV5-1|14
CASSLGGGPDTQYF
TGCGCCAGCAGCTTGGGGGGGGGCCCGGATACGCAGTATTTT
>TRBJ1-5|-|-|TRBV4-1|16
CASSQDWAGTNQPQHF
TGCGCCAGCAGCCAAGATTGGGCGGGGACCAATCAGCCCCAGCATTTT
>TRBJ1-3|-|TRBD1|TRBV5-1|14
CASSFGQGEDTIYF
TGCGCCAGCAGCTTCGGACAGGGGGAAGACACCATATATTTT
>TRBJ1-6|once|-|TRBV10-3|18
CAIKEGRDSLVVGSPLHF
TGTGCCATCAAGGAAGGGCGTGACAGCCTGGTCGTCGGTTCACCCCTCCACTTT
>TRBJ1-5|-|-|TRBV30|13
CAWSRGFNQPQHF
TGTGCCTGGAGTCGCGGTTTCAATCAGCCCCAGCATTTT
>TRBJ2-5|-|-|TRBV10-3|14
CAISEIERQETQYF
TGTGCCATCAGTGAAATTGAGAGGCAAGAGACCCAGTACTTC
>TRBJ2-1|-|-|TRBV5-5|13
CASSFDSYNEQFF
TGTGCCAGCAGCTTTGACAGTTACAATGAGCAGTTCTTC
>TRBJ2-1|-|-|TRBV10-3|15
CAISDRGSSYNEQFF
TGTGCCATCAGTGACCGAGGGAGTTCCTACAATGAGCAGTTCTTC
>TRBJ1-2|-|-|TRBV4-1|15
CASSIEGGARRGYTF
TGCGCCAGCAGCATCGAGGGTGGTGCGCGGAGGGGCTACACCTTC